Only a few counts were recorded for the clone carrying this T cell receptor (beta chain). V was pared by 2 bases and J by 2 bases, with 10 bases of the junction left unmatched. CDR3 size: 17 residues. These data belong to a study of identical twins. TCRdb analysed the 5' RACE reads with MiXCR anew, one entry per CDR3 protein. The sample holds about 530,000 distinct CDR3 sequences; roughly 15% are singletons and the top ten take roughly 0.43%. These data were also filed under a second study, of yellow fever vaccine responses in identical twins.

J is TRBJ2-3 and V is TRBV12-3 or TRBV12-4; 7 bases align to TRBD1. Sample: CD4+ T cells sorted from blood. This clonotype originated in a woman aged 18-35 years in good health. Written as DNA, the CDR3 is TGTGCCAGCAGTTTAAAAGGACCGGGACAGATCACAGATACGCAGTATTTT. Protein sequence: CASSLKGPGQITDTQYF.